Included here is one T cell receptor beta chain sequence, with context. Antigen unknown. It was cDNA, reverse transcribed from extracted RNA, that served as the sequencing template. Sequencing used immunoSEQ multiplex PCR; TCRdb keeps in-frame clones, though not all of them. The sample yields more than 100,000 clones, over 50% seen once. The record originates from a study of CD8+ T cells in alopecia areata. Study at large: Each of the treated patients was given oral tofacitinib, 5 to 10 mg twice daily, for moderate-to-severe alopecia areata.

Whole-study results and caveats: The study also sequences resident alphabeta T cells of normal skin in scalp samples.

The CDR3 is 16 amino acids. Germline V CDR1 and CDR2: SGHVS, FQNEAQ. Trimming removed 5 bases from V and 7 bases from J; junction bases left unmatched: 13. Alopecia areata patients gave lesional scalp punch biopsies and peripheral blood samples. The authors sorted CD4+ and CD8+ T cells from PBMCs. This specimen was CD4+ T cells sorted from blood, taken at week 0. The clonotype originates from a human donor with alopecia areata. The genes are TRBV7-8 and TRBJ2-1; 8 nucleotides align to TRBD2. The CDR3 sequence: CASSLLAGWTGNEQFF. CDR3 in DNA: TGTGCCAGCAGCCTCCTAGCGGGCTGGACGGGGAATGAGCAGTTCTTC. Together with reference TRBV7-8 and TRBJ2-1, the CDR3 gives the full variable domain: GAGVSQSPRYKVAKRGQDVALRCDPISGHVSLFWYQQALGQGPEFLTYFQNEAQLDKSGLPSDRFFAERPEGSVSTLKIQRTQQEDSAVYLCASSLLAGWTGNEQFFGPGTRLTVL.